One TCR beta chain is described in this entry. This specimen comes from a study of blood T cell repertoires in COVID-19. Original processing methods: Reference gene primer amplification gave estimated nucleated cell counts. Repertoires were generated with immunoSEQ multiplex PCR, while TCRdb's copy carries only in-frame clones and drops some. V, J and clone size reflect that table, while D and trimming were determined from the DNA. This sample has approximately 74,000 clones, with 88% found just once. Per the germline V gene, CDR1 is LNHDA and CDR2 is SQIVND (reference sequence). After removal of 6 bases from V and 1 base from J, the junction contained 5 bases not matched to a gene. The CDR3 extends over 15 amino acids.

Specimen: peripheral blood. The sequence derives from a man between 65 and 79 years old with acute or convalescent COVID-19. The V call is TRBV19, the J call TRBJ2-1; 8 bases are a match to TRBD2. The CDR3 sequence is CASSFSGTSYNEQFF. For the CDR3, the DNA is TGTGCCAGTAGCTTTAGCGGGACGTCCTACAATGAGCAGTTCTTC. The full variable domain, in which reference TRBV19 and TRBJ2-1 provide the parts outside the CDR3, is DGGITQSPKYLFRKEGQNVTLSCEQNLNHDAMYWYRQDPGQGLRLIYYSQIVNDFQKGDIAEGYSVSREKKESFPLTVTSAQKNPTAFYLCASSFSGTSYNEQFFGPGTRLTVL.